This passage covers 7 T cell receptor beta chains from one sample sequenced in a study of cytomegalovirus exposure and HLA in healthy donors. PCR involved 60 Vbeta and 13 Jbeta primers. The protocol was immunoSEQ multiplex PCR, while the TCRdb copy is restricted to in-frame clones and leaves out a portion. The table records some 130,000 clones, roughly 85% of them present only once. Sample: PBMCs. The receptors stem from a man aged 35-49 years in good health and CMV-seronegative.

The chain recombines TRBV10-3 with TRBJ2-3, with 9 nucleotides matching TRBD2. J gave up 2 bases and V 2 bases, and 5 bases lay outside the gene matches. The length of the CDR3 is 16 residues. Germline V gene data show CDR1 as ENHRY and CDR2 as SYGVKD. In nucleotides, the CDR3 is TGTGCCATCAGTGAGACGGCTAGCGGGAACACAGATACGCAGTATTTT. This encodes CAISETASGNTDTQYF.

V usage is TRBV4-2 and J usage is TRBJ2-1; 12 bases agree with TRBD2. Germline CDR1 LGHNA, CDR2 YNFKEQ. The length of the CDR3 is 16 residues. The V segment lost 3 bases and the J segment 7 bases; nucleotides outside the gene matches: 7. CDR3 coding DNA: TGTGCCAGCAGCCAGAGGGCTAGCGGGAGGGGTAATGAGCAGTTCTTC. It yields the protein CASSQRASGRGNEQFF.

This clone was seen a single time. The chain uses TRBV4-1 and TRBJ1-1, with D perhaps TRBD1 (5 bases). This CDR3 comprises 15 residues. The germline V and J ends were trimmed by 1 base and 0 bases, with 9 bases remaining between them. Germline V gives CDR1 MGHRA, CDR2 YSYEKL. The CDR3 sequence: CASSQVAGLNTEAFF. CDR3 sequence (DNA): TGCGCCAGCAGCCAAGTGGCAGGGCTGAACACTGAAGCTTTCTTT.

This rearrangement joins TRBV29-1 to TRBJ1-1; D is unresolved. The V end lost 6 bases, the J end lost 1 base, and 12 bases lay between the germline ends. The germline V gene has CDR1 SQVTM and CDR2 ANQGSEA. The CDR3 has 13 amino acids. CDR3: CSVEDGTNTEAFF. The CDR3 coding sequence is TGCAGCGTGGAGGACGGAACGAACACTGAAGCTTTCTTT.

In this sample, this clone turned up once. It is unclear where the CDR3 begins or ends on the DNA, so no DNA is shown, and the CDR3 is as TCRdb lists it. The chain recombines TRBV21-1 with TRBJ2-1; the DNA was not compared with TRBD1, the D call given in the table. TRBV21-1 is flagged as a pseudogene. A total of 15 residues make up the CDR3, ends included. This chain's CDR3 is CASSKVGQGNNEQFF.

J is TRBJ1-1 and V is TRBV27, with D perhaps matching TRBD1 (5 bases). The V end lost 6 bases, the J end lost 1 base, and 15 bases lay between the germline ends. The CDR3 totals 15 residues. Germline CDR1 and CDR2: MNHEY and SMNVEV (reference sequence). CDR3 in amino acids: CASSQESGSNTEAFF. The CDR3 DNA reads as TGTGCCAGCAGCCAAGAATCAGGGTCGAACACTGAAGCTTTCTTT.

V usage is TRBV5-1 and J usage is TRBJ2-3; 10 nucleotides line up with TRBD1. The CDR3 spans 16 residues. V lost 4 bases to trimming and J lost 5 bases; unmatched junction nucleotides: 10. The germline gives CDR1 SGHRS, CDR2 YFSETQ. The CDR3 loop reads CASSQETGGEQDTQYF. CDR3 DNA: TGCGCCAGCAGCCAGGAGACAGGGGGCGAACAAGATACGCAGTATTTT.